This T cell receptor (beta chain) was sequenced in a study of blood T cells in healthy people across ages. The CDR3 is made up of 15 amino acids. The V end was cut by 1 base, the J end by 4 bases, with 15 bases between. The germline gives CDR1 DFQATT, CDR2 SNEGSKA (reference sequence). This clonotype was recorded at least ten times. For the second PCR, which ran for roughly 7 to 11 cycles, a sample-barcoded 5' primer and a J-beta primer mix were used. TCRdb reanalysed the 5' RACE reads using MiXCR and keeps one entry per CDR3 protein. The sample records about 650,000 distinct CDR3 sequences, 32% being singletons.

The rearrangement joins TRBV20-1 to TRBJ2-3; D is unresolved. This clonotype was sampled from a woman of 80 years or more in good health. The sample taken for sequencing was blood. The CDR3, as DNA: TGCAGTGCTAGAGTAAGGGTTATTGCTCCAGATACGCAGTATTTT. As protein: CSARVRVIAPDTQYF.